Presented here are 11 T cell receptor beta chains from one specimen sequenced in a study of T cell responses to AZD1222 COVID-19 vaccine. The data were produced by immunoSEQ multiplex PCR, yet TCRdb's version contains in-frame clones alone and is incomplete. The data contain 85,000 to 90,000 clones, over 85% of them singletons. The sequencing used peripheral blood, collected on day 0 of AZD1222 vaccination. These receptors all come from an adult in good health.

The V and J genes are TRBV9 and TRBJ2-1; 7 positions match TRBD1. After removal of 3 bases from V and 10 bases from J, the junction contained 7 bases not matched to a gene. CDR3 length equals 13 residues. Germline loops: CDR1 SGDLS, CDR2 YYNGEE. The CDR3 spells CASSDRGRSEQFF. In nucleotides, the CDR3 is TGTGCCAGCAGCGACAGGGGCCGTTCCGAGCAGTTCTTC.

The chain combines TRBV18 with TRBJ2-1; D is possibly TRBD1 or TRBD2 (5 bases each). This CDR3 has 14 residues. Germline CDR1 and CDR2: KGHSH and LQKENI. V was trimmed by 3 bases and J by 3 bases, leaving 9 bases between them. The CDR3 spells CASSPGEIYNEQFF. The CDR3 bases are TGTGCCAGCTCACCGGGGGAGATCTACAATGAGCAGTTCTTC. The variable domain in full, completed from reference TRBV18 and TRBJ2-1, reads NAGVMQNPRHLVRRRGQEARLRCSPMKGHSHVYWYRQLPEEGLKFMVYLQKENIIDESGMPKERFSAEFPKEGPSILRIQQVVRGDSAAYFCASSPGEIYNEQFFGPGTRLTVL.

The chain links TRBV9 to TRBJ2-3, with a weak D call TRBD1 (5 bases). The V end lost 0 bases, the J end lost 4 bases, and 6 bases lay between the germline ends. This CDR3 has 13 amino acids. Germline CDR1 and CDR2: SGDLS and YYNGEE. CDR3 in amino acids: CASSVGGSDTQYF. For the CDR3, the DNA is TGTGCCAGCAGCGTAGGGGGCTCAGATACGCAGTATTTT.

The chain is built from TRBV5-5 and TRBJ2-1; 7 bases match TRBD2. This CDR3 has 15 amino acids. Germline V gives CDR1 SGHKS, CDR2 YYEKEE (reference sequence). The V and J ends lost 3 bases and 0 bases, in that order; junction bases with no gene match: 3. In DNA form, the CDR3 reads TGTGCCAGCAGCTGGGGGGGTAGCTCCTACAATGAGCAGTTCTTC. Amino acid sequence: CASSWGGSSYNEQFF.

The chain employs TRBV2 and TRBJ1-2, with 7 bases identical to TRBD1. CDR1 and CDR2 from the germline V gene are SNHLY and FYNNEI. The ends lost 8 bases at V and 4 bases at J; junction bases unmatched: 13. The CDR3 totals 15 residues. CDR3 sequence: CASGVEGAILYGYTF. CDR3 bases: TGTGCCAGCGGGGTGGAGGGGGCGATCCTCTATGGCTACACCTTC.

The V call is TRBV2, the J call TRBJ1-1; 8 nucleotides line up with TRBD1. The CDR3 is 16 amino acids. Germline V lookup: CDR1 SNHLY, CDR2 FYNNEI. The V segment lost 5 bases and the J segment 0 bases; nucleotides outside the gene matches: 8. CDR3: CASSLPRGPLNTEAFF. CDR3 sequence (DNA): TGTGCCAGCAGTCTCCCCAGGGGGCCGTTGAACACTGAAGCTTTCTTT.

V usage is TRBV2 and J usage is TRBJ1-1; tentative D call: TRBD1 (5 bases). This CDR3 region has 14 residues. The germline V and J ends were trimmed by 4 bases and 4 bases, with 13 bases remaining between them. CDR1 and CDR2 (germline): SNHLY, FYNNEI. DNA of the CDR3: TGTGCCAGCAGTGGAGAAGGGGTGGGCACTGAAGCTTTCTTT. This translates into CASSGEGVGTEAFF.

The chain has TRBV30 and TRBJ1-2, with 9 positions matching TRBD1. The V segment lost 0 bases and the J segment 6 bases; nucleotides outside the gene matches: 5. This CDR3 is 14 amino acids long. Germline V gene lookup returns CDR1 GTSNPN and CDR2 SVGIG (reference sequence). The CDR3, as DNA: TGTGCCTGGAGTGTACAGGGGGCAGAGAATGGCTACACCTTC. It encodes CAWSVQGAENGYTF.

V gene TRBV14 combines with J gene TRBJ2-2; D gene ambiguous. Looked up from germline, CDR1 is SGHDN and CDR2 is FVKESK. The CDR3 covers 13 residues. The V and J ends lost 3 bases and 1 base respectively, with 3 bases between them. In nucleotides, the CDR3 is TGTGCCAGCAGCCATGAGAACACCGGGGAGCTGTTTTTT. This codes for CASSHENTGELFF. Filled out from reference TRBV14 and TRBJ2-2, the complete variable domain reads EAGVTQFPSHSVIEKGQTVTLRCDPISGHDNLYWYRRVMGKEIKFLLHFVKESKQDESGMPNNRFLAERTGGTYSTLKVQPAELEDSGVYFCASSHENTGELFFGEGSRLTVL.

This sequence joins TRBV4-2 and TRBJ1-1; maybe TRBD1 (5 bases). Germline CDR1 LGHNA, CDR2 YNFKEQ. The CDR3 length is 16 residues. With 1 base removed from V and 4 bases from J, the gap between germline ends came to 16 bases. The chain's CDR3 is CASSQARGWRTTEAFF. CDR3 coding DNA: TGTGCCAGCAGCCAAGCACGGGGGTGGAGGACCACTGAAGCTTTCTTT.

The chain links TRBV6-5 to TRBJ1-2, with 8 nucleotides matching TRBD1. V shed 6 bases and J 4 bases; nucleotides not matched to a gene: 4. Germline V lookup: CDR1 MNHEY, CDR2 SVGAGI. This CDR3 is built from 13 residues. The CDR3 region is CASSLDRVYGYTF. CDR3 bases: TGTGCCAGCAGCCTGGACAGGGTCTATGGCTACACCTTC.